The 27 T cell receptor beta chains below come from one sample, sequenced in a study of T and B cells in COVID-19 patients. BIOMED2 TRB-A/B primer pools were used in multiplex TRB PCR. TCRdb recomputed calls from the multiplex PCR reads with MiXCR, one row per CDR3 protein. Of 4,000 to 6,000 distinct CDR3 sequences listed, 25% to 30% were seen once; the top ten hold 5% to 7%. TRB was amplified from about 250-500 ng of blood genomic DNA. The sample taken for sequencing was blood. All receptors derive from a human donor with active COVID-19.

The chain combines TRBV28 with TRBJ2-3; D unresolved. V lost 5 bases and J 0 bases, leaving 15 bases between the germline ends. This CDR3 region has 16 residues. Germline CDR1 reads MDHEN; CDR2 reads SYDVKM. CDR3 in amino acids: CASSPPIGRSTDTQYF. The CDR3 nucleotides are TGTGCCAGCAGTCCGCCGATAGGGCGCAGCACAGATACGCAGTATTTT.

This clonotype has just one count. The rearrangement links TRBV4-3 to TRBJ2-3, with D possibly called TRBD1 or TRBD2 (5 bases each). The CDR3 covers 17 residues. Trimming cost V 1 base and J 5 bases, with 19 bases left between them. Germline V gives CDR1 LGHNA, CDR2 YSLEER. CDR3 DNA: TGCGCCAGCAGCCAAGGGCCCCGGGGCGGTGCGGAAGATACGCAGTATTTT. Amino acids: CASSQGPRGGAEDTQYF.

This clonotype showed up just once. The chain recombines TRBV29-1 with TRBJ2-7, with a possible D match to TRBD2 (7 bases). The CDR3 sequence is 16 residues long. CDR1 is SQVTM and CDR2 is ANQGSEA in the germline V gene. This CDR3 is CSARETRRGGAYEQYF. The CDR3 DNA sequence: TGCAGTGCTAGAGAGACCAGGAGGGGGGGTGCCTACGAGCAGTACTTC.

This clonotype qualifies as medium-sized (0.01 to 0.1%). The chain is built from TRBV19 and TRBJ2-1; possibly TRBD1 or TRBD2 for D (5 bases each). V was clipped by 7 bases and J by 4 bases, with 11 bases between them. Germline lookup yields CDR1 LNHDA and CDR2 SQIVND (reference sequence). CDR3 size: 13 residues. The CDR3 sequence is CASIGTDYNEQFF. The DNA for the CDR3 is TGTGCCAGTATCGGGACGGATTACAATGAGCAGTTCTTC.

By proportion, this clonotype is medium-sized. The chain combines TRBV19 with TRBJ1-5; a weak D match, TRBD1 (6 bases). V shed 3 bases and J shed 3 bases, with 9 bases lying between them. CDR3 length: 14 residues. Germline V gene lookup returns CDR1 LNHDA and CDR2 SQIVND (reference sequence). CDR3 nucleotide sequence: TGTGCCAGTAGTATGGGGGGCACCAATCAGCCCCAGCATTTT. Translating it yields CASSMGGTNQPQHF.

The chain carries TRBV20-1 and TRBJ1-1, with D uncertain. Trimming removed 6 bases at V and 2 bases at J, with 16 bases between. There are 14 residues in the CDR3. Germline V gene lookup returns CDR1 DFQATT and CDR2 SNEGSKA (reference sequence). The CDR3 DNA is TGCAGTGCCCCAACTGGGAGGGTAAACACTGAAGCTTTCTTT. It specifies CSAPTGRVNTEAFF.

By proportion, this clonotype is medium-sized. The CDR3 DNA sequence: TGTGCCAGCAGCCACGGCCGGATAGCCAAAAACATTCAGTACTTC. Translated: CASSHGRIAKNIQYF. V and J are TRBV12-3 or TRBV12-4 and TRBJ2-4, with no clear D. CDR3 length equals 15 residues. V lost 6 bases to trimming and J lost 0 bases, with 12 bases between them.

The CDR3 spells CASSCTLTSGGDEQFF. CDR3 bases: TGTGCCAGCAGTTGCACCCTGACTAGCGGGGGGGATGAGCAGTTCTTC. The chain uses TRBV12-3 or TRBV12-4 and TRBJ2-1; 14 positions match TRBD2. The CDR3 has 16 residues. J lost 8 bases, V lost 4 bases, and 7 bases had no gene match.

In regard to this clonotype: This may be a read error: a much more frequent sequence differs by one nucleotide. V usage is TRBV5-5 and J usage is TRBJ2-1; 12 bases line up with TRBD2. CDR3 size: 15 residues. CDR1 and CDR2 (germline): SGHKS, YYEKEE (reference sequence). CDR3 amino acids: CASSFLAGGPNELFF. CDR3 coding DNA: TGTGCCAGCAGCTTCCTAGCGGGAGGGCCTAATGAGCTGTTCTTC.

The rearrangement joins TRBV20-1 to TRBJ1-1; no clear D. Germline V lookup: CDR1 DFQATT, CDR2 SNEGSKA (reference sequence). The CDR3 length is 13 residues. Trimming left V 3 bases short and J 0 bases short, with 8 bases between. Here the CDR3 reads CSASLQVNTEAFF. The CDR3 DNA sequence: TGCAGTGCTAGTCTTCAGGTGAACACTGAAGCTTTCTTT.

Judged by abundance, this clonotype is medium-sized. The CDR3 DNA reads TGTGCCAGCGCGACAGGGGGCAAGGGCGGGGAGCTGTTTTTT. Translating it yields CASATGGKGGELFF. The chain employs TRBV12-3 or TRBV12-4 and TRBJ2-2; 10 nucleotides align to TRBD1. The junction had 7 bases not matched to a gene; V was cut back by 8 bases and J by 7 bases. This CDR3 region has 14 residues.

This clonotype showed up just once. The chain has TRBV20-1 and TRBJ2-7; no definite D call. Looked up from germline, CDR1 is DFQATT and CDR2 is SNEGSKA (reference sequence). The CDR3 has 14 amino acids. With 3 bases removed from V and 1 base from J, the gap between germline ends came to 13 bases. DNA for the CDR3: TGCAGTGCTAGTGACCCTACTGATTCCTACGAGCAGTACTTC. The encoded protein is CSASDPTDSYEQYF.

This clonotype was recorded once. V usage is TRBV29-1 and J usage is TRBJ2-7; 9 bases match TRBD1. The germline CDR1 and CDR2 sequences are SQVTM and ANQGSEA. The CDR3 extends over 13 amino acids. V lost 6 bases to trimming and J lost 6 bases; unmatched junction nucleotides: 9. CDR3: CSVWDRDIGEQYF. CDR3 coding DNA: TGCAGCGTCTGGGACAGGGACATAGGCGAGCAGTACTTC.

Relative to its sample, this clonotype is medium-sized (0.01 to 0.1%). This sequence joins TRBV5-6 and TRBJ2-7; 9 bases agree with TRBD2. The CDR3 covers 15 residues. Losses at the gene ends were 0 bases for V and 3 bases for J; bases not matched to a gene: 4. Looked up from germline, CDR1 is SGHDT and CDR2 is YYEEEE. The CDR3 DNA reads TGTGCCAGCAGCTTGGGGCTAGCGGGGAGCTACGAGCAGTACTTC. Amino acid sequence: CASSLGLAGSYEQYF.

The DNA of the CDR3 is TGCAGCTCAAGACAGGGGGCGCCTAGGTTAGCTAACTATGGCTACACCTTC. This codes for CSSRQGAPRLANYGYTF. This chain joins TRBV29-1 and TRBJ1-2; 10 nucleotides match TRBD1. Looked up from germline, CDR1 is SQVTM and CDR2 is ANQGSEA. After removal of 8 bases from V and 0 bases from J, the junction contained 15 bases not matched to a gene. The CDR3 is 17 amino acids.

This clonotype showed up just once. In nucleotides, the CDR3 is TGTGCCACCACCCCCAAGGACAGGGAGAACACTGAAGCTTTCTTT. Its protein product is CATTPKDRENTEAFF. The chain has TRBV2 and TRBJ1-1; 8 nucleotides align to TRBD1. This CDR3 is 15 amino acids long. V trimming: 10 bases; J trimming: 1 base; junction bases outside the gene matches: 11. The germline V gene encodes CDR1 SNHLY and CDR2 FYNNEI.

The CDR3 reads CAMAGAPIGNEQYF. In nucleotides, the CDR3 is TGTGCCATGGCCGGGGCCCCCATAGGTAACGAGCAGTACTTC. The V call is TRBV10-3, the J call TRBJ2-7; D is possibly TRBD1 or TRBD2 (5 bases each). The CDR3 has 14 amino acids. Deletions cut 9 bases from V and 5 bases from J, with 20 bases between. Germline CDR1 ENHRY, CDR2 SYGVKD.

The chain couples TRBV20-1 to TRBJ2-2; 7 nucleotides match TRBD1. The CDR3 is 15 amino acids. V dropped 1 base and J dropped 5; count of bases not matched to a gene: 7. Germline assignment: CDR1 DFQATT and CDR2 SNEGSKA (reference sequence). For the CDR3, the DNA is TGCAGTGCTAGAGGTCACAGGGGCGGGACCGGGGAGCTGTTTTTT. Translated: CSARGHRGGTGELFF.

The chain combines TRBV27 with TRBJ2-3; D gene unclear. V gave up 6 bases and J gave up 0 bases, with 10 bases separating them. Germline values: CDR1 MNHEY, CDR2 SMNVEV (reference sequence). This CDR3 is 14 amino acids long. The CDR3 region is CASSFEVSTDTQYF. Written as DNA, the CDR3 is TGTGCCAGCAGCTTCGAGGTGAGCACAGATACGCAGTATTTT.

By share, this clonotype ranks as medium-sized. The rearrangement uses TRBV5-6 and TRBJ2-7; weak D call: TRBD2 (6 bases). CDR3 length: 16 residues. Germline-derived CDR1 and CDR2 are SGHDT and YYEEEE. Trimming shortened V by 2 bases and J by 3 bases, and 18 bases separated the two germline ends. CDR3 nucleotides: TGTGCCAGCAGCTTTCCCACTACGCTAGCGAGCTACGAGCAGTACTTC. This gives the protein CASSFPTTLASYEQYF.

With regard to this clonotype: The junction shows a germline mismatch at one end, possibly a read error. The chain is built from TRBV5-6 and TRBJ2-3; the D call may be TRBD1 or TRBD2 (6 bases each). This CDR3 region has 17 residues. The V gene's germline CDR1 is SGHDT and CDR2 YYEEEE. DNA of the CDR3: TGTGCCAGCACTTGGAGAACAGGGAGGATAAGCACGGATACGCAGTATTTT. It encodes CASTWRTGRISTDTQYF.

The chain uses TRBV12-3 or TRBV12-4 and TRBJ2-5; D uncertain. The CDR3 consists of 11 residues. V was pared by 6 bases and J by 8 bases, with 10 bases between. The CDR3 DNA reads TGTGCCAGCAGCGGAGTGACAACCCAGTACTTC. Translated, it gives CASSGVTTQYF.

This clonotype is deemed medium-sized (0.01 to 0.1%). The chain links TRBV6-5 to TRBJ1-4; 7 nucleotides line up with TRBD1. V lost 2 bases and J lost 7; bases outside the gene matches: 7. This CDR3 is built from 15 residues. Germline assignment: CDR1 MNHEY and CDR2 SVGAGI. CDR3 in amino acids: CASSYTGDPAEKLFF. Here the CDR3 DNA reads TGTGCCAGCAGTTACACAGGGGATCCGGCTGAAAAACTGTTTTTT.

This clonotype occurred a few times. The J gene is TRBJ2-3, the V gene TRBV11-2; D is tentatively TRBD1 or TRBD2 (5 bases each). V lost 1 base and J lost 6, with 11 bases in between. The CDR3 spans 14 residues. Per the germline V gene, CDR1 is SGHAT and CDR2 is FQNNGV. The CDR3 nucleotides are TGTGCCAGCAGCTTAGTATCCGGGACCGATACGCAGTATTTT. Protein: CASSLVSGTDTQYF.

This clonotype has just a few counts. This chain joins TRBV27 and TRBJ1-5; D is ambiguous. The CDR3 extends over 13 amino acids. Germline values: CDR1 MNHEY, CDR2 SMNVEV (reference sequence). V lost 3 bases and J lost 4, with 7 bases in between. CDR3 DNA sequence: TGTGCCAGCAGTTTGCAAGAGAATCAGCCCCAGCATTTT. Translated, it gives CASSLQENQPQHF.

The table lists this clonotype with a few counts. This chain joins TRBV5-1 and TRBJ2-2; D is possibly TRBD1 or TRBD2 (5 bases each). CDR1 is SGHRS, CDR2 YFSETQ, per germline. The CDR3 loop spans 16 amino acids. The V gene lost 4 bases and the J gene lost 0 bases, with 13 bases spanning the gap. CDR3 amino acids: CASSGALDANTGELFF. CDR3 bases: TGCGCCAGCAGCGGGGCACTAGACGCGAACACCGGGGAGCTGTTTTTT.

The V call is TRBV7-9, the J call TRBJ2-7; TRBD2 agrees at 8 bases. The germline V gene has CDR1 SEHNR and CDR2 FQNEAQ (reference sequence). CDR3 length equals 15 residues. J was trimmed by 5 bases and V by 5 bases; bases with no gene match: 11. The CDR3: CASSPPLSGSNEQYF. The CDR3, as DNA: TGTGCCAGCAGCCCTCCCTTAAGCGGGAGCAACGAGCAGTACTTC. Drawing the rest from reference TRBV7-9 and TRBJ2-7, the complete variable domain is DTGVSQNPRHKITKRGQNVTFRCDPISEHNRLYWYRQTLGQGPEFLTYFQNEAQLEKSRLLSDRFSAERPKGSFSTLEIQRTEQGDSAMYLCASSPPLSGSNEQYFGPGTRLTVT.